A single sample gave rise to the 3 T cell receptor beta chains below, sequenced in a study of blood T cell repertoires in COVID-19. Data came from immunoSEQ multiplex PCR; TCRdb stores just in-frame clones and leaves some out. In the table there are 300,000 to 400,000 clones, roughly 85% of which are singletons. Sample: peripheral blood. The receptors here all came from a human donor in a cohort sampled during active COVID-19.

CDR3 bases: TGTGCCAGCAGTGAATCGACAGGGTGGTTTAAGCCCCAGCATTTT. Translated: CASSESTGWFKPQHF. This chain connects TRBV6-1 to TRBJ1-5, with TRBD1 matching over 7 bases. This CDR3 region has 15 residues. Germline V CDR1 and CDR2: MNHNS, SASEGT. Unmatched junction bases numbered 9, after V lost 2 bases and J lost 8 bases.

The CDR3 loop is CASSLGFGAGRDTQYF. The CDR3 coding sequence is TGTGCCAGCAGCTTAGGATTTGGAGCGGGGAGGGATACGCAGTATTTT. The J gene is TRBJ2-3, the V gene TRBV7-2; 7 nucleotides align to TRBD2. The CDR3 contains 16 residues. Germline V lookup: CDR1 SGHTA, CDR2 FQGNSA. V lost 1 base to trimming and J lost 6 bases; unmatched junction nucleotides: 10.

The table lists this clone with a count of one. The chain combines TRBV19 with TRBJ1-5; 9 bases map to TRBD1. The CDR3 spans 15 residues. Looked up from germline, CDR1 is LNHDA and CDR2 is SQIVND (reference sequence). V lost 3 bases, J lost 6 bases, and 6 bases stayed unmatched. Here the CDR3 reads CASSIPGQGIQPQHF. The CDR3 DNA is TGTGCCAGTAGTATTCCGGGACAGGGAATTCAGCCCCAGCATTTT.